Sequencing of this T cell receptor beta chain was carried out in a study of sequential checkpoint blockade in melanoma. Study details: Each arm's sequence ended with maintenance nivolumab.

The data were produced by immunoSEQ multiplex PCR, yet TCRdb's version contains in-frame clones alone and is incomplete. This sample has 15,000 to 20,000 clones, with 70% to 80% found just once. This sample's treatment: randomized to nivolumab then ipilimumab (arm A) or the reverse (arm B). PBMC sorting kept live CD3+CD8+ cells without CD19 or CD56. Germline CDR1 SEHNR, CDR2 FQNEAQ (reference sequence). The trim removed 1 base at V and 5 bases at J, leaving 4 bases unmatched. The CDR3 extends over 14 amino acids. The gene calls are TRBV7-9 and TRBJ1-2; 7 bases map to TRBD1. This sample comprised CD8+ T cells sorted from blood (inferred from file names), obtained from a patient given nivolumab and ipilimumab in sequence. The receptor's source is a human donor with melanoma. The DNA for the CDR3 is TGTGCCAGCAGCTTAGGGGACAGAAAGTATGGCTACACCTTC. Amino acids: CASSLGDRKYGYTF. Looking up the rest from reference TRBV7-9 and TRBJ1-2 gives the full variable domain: DTGVSQNPRHKITKRGQNVTFRCDPISEHNRLYWYRQTLGQGPEFLTYFQNEAQLEKSRLLSDRFSAERPKGSFSTLEIQRTEQGDSAMYLCASSLGDRKYGYTFGSGTRLTVV.